These T cell receptor beta chains were read from a single sample in a study of vaccination effects on CD4 cells after COVID-19. Their target antigens are unknown. Assay: immunoSEQ multiplex PCR; the TCRdb copy retains only in-frame clones and omits some. The repertoire includes tens of thousands of clones, just under 75% of them detected once, and about 33% sits in the top ten. The sequences come from CD4+ T cells from PBMCs cultured with a peptide pool, collected before COVID-19 vaccination. These receptors originate from a human donor who had a prior SARS-CoV-2 infection. Both conserved end residues are part of each CDR3. D genes are given only for firm matches. Not every row has a clone size; where given, it reads once, few, many or a size class.

d_gene	abundance	v_gene	j_gene	CDR3aa	CDR3nt
-	-	TRBV6-5	TRBJ1-2	CASSYSPANYGYTF	TGTGCCAGCAGTTACTCCCCCGCAAACTATGGCTACACCTTC
-	-	TRBV10-3	TRBJ2-3	CAISGGTNKADTQYF	TGTGCCATCAGTGGGGGGACAAATAAAGCGGATACGCAGTATTTT
-	-	TRBV6-2/TRBV6-3	TRBJ1-1	CASSYFLATEAFF	TGTGCCAGCAGTTACTTTTTGGCCACTGAAGCTTTCTTT
-	few	TRBV5-1	TRBJ2-5	CASSPGPFQETQYF	TGCGCCAGCAGCCCGGGACCATTCCAAGAGACCCAGTACTTC
TRBD2	-	TRBV7-2	TRBJ2-3	CASSPSGSGVDTQYF	TGTGCCAGCAGCCCTAGCGGGAGTGGGGTTGATACGCAGTATTTT
-	-	TRBV3-1/TRBV3-2	TRBJ2-7	CASSQVRGTGSYEQYF	TGTGCCAGCAGCCAAGTTCGTGGGACGGGCTCCTACGAGCAGTACTTC
TRBD1	few	TRBV7-9	TRBJ2-1	CASSLQGTNEQFF	TGTGCCAGCAGTTTACAGGGGACGAATGAGCAGTTCTTC
-	-	TRBV5-1	TRBJ1-6	CASSQGSGLGWPPLHF	TGCGCCAGCAGCCAAGGGTCGGGTTTGGGGTGGCCACCCCTCCACTTT
TRBD2	few	TRBV5-1	TRBJ2-7	CASSLASGDYEQYF	TGCGCCAGCAGCTTGGCTAGCGGCGATTACGAGCAGTACTTC
-	-	TRBV11-2	TRBJ2-1	CASSPLNGKGEQFF	TGTGCCAGCAGCCCCTTAAACGGGAAGGGTGAGCAGTTCTTC
-	-	TRBV7-9	TRBJ2-1	CASTPRGNRYNEQFF	TGTGCCAGCACCCCGAGGGGCAATAGGTACAATGAGCAGTTCTTC
-	-	TRBV7-2	TRBJ2-3	CASSLEPPTDTQYF	TGTGCCAGCAGCTTAGAGCCCCCCACCGATACGCAGTATTTT
TRBD2	-	TRBV5-1	TRBJ2-3	CASSSGTRKDTQYF	TGCGCCAGCAGCTCGGGGACTAGGAAGGATACGCAGTATTTT
-	-	TRBV2	TRBJ1-5	CASSTDRYSNQPQHF	TGTGCCAGCAGTACAGACAGGTATAGCAATCAGCCCCAGCATTTT
-	-	TRBV5-1	TRBJ2-7	CASSLIPGLSYEQYF	TGCGCCAGCAGCTTAATACCGGGACTTAGCTACGAGCAGTACTTC
TRBD2	-	TRBV14	TRBJ2-2	CASSHSTGGLTGELFF	TGTGCCAGCAGCCACAGTACGGGGGGGCTGACCGGGGAGCTGTTTTTT
TRBD1	once	TRBV28	TRBJ1-4	CASSLLGQGTEKLFF	TGTGCCAGCAGTTTATTGGGACAGGGGACTGAAAAACTGTTTTTT
-	-	TRBV12-3/TRBV12-4	TRBJ2-2	CASSRLESGELFF	TGTGCCAGCAGCAGACTAGAATCCGGGGAGCTGTTTTTT
TRBD2	-	TRBV7-2	TRBJ2-1	CASSLAGGVGGNEQFF	TGTGCCAGCAGCTTAGCGGGAGGAGTGGGGGGGAATGAGCAGTTCTTC
-	-	TRBV10-3	TRBJ1-6	CAISELQGGSPLHF	TGTGCCATCAGTGAGCTACAGGGAGGGTCACCCCTCCACTTT
-	-	TRBV20-1	TRBJ1-2	CSAIWREGYTF	TGCAGTGCTATTTGGAGGGAAGGCTACACCTTC
-	-	TRBV5-6	TRBJ2-1	CASSFSPGLGSAYNEQFF	TGTGCCAGCAGCTTTTCTCCCGGTTTAGGGTCTGCCTACAATGAGCAGTTCTTC